The 12 T cell receptor beta chains given below trace back to one sample, sequenced in a study of T cell clones after liver transplantation. Using immunoSEQ multiplex PCR, the repertoire was profiled, and TCRdb retains in-frame clones only, with some absent. The sample yields about 20,000 clones, 65% to 85% seen once. The source was CD8+ T cells from blood, collected around 4.5 years after liver transplant. These receptors were collected from a human patient who received a liver transplant. A subset of T cells may come from the graft donor.

J is TRBJ2-2 and V is TRBV19; D is ambiguous. Germline CDR1 is LNHDA and CDR2 is SQIVND (reference sequence). This CDR3 is built from 15 residues. The V gene lost 3 bases and the J gene lost 6 bases, with 14 bases spanning the gap. The CDR3 region is CASSISGDKAGELFF. The CDR3, as DNA: TGTGCCAGTAGTATTAGTGGGGATAAGGCCGGGGAGCTGTTTTTT.

V usage is TRBV13 and J usage is TRBJ2-7; D unclear. V shed 6 bases and J shed 5 bases, with 14 bases lying between them. The CDR3 consists of 13 residues. CDR1 and CDR2 (germline): PRHDT, FYEKMQ (reference sequence). The CDR3 region is CASRERGLDEQYF. Here the CDR3 DNA reads TGTGCCAGCAGGGAGAGAGGATTGGACGAGCAGTACTTC.

This rearrangement joins TRBV19 to TRBJ2-2; a possible D gene is TRBD1 (5 bases). The V gene's germline CDR1 is LNHDA and CDR2 SQIVND (reference sequence). The CDR3 covers 12 residues. V dropped 10 bases and J dropped 4 bases, with 10 bases sitting between them. In DNA, the CDR3 is TGTGCCACTCAGGGTTTCACCGGGGAGCTGTTTTTT. Its translation is CATQGFTGELFF.

J is TRBJ2-2 and V is TRBV7-8; maybe TRBD2 (5 bases). The CDR3 contains 14 residues. CDR1 SGHVS and CDR2 FQNEAQ come from the germline V gene. The V end was cut by 4 bases, the J end by 6 bases, with 12 bases between. Here the CDR3 reads CASSSKPGSGELFF. CDR3 DNA: TGTGCCAGCAGCTCAAAACCGGGATCCGGGGAGCTGTTTTTT.

J is TRBJ2-7 and V is TRBV9, with 7 positions matching TRBD1. Germline values: CDR1 SGDLS, CDR2 YYNGEE. The CDR3 length is 16 residues. J was trimmed by 6 bases and V by 0 bases; bases with no gene match: 12. Written as DNA, the CDR3 is TGTGCCAGCAGCGTAGCCCCTGAGACAGGGTTGGTCGAGCAGTACTTC. It encodes CASSVAPETGLVEQYF.

The rearrangement links TRBV11-2 to TRBJ1-1, with D possibly matching TRBD1 (6 bases). Germline V gene sequence: CDR1 SGHAT, CDR2 FQNNGV. V lost 5 bases and J lost 1, with 14 bases in between. This CDR3 has 15 residues. CDR3 sequence reads: CASSLLAGENTEAFF. In DNA, the CDR3 is TGTGCCAGCAGCCTCTTAGCAGGGGAGAACACTGAAGCTTTCTTT.

The chain employs TRBV4-2 and TRBJ1-3; D might be TRBD1 (5 bases). Germline V gene sequence: CDR1 LGHNA, CDR2 YNFKEQ. The CDR3 covers 16 residues. V shed 1 base and J shed 1 base, with 11 bases lying between them. The CDR3: CASSQGVGDSGNTIYF. The DNA for the CDR3 is TGTGCCAGCAGCCAAGGCGTAGGGGATTCTGGAAACACCATATATTTT.

V and J are TRBV19 and TRBJ2-2; D not certain. Germline-derived CDR1 and CDR2 are LNHDA and SQIVND (reference sequence). The CDR3 has 15 amino acids. V lost 1 base and J 1 base, leaving 7 bases between the germline ends. The CDR3 sequence: CASSIGGRNTGELFF. CDR3 DNA sequence: TGTGCCAGTAGTATAGGAGGCAGGAACACCGGGGAGCTGTTTTTT.

Here the CDR3 DNA reads TGCGCCAGCTCAGGGGGACAGGGAGAAGCTTTCTTT. It encodes CASSGGQGEAFF. The genes are TRBV10-1 and TRBJ1-1; 9 nucleotides align to TRBD1. Unmatched junction bases numbered 6, after V lost 8 bases and J lost 8 bases. Germline V gene lookup returns CDR1 WNHNN and CDR2 SYGVQD (reference sequence). The CDR3 length is 12 residues.

This sequence joins TRBV4-2 and TRBJ2-2; D ambiguous. V dropped 4 bases and J dropped 6 bases, with 12 bases sitting between them. The CDR3 covers 14 residues. Germline CDR1 is LGHNA and CDR2 is YNFKEQ. CDR3 amino acids: CASSPRTHPGELFF. The CDR3 nucleotides are TGTGCCAGCAGCCCCCGGACCCACCCCGGGGAGCTGTTTTTT.

The CDR3 DNA follows: TGTGCCAGCAGCTTAAATGGCCCTGAAGCTTTCTTT. This codes for CASSLNGPEAFF. The chain uses TRBV13 and TRBJ1-1; D uncertain. This CDR3 region has 12 residues. CDR1 is PRHDT, CDR2 FYEKMQ, per germline (reference sequence). Trimming took off 2 bases at V and 6 bases at J, with 7 bases between the two ends.

V and J are TRBV7-9 and TRBJ2-3, with 10 bases aligning to TRBD2. Germline trimming cut 9 bases from V and 2 bases from J; bases unmatched to any gene: 5. The CDR3 runs to 14 residues. Germline-derived CDR1 and CDR2 are SEHNR and FQNEAQ (reference sequence). Written as DNA, the CDR3 is TGTGCCAGTAGCGGGGGGCCCCACACAGATACGCAGTATTTT. It is translated as CASSGGPHTDTQYF.